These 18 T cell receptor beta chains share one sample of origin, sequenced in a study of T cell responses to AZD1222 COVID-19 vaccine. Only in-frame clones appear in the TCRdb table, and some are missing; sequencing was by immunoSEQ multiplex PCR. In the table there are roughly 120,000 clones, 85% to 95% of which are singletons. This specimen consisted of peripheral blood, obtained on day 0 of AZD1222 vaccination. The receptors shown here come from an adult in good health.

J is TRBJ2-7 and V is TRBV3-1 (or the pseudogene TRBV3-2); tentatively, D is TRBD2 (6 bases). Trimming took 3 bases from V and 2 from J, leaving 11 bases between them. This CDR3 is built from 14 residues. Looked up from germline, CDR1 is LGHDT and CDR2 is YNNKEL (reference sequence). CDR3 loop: CASSQSGGPYEQYF. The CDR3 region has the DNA TGTGCCAGCAGCCAGAGCGGAGGGCCCTACGAGCAGTACTTC.

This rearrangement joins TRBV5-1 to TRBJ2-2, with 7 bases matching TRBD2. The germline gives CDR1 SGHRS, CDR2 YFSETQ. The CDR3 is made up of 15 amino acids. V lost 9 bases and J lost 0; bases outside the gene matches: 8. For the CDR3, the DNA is TGCGCCACCGGGGAGGCGGGGGCGAACACCGGGGAGCTGTTTTTT. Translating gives CATGEAGANTGELFF. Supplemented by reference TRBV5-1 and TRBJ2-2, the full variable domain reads KAGVTQTPRYLIKTRGQQVTLSCSPISGHRSVSWYQQTPGQGLQFLFEYFSETQRNKGNFPGRFSGRQFSNSRSEMNVSTLELGDSALYLCATGEAGANTGELFFGEGSRLTVL.

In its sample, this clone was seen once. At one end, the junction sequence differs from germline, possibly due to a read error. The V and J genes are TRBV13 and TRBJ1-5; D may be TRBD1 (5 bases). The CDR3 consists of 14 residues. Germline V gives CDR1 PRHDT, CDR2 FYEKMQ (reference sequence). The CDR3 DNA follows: TGTGCCAGCAGCCTAGGGACGGGCAATCAGCCCCAGCATTTT. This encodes CASSLGTGNQPQHF.

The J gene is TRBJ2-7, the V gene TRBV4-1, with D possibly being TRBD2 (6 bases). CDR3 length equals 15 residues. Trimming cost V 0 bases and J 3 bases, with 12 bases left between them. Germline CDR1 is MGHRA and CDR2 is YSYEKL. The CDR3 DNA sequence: TGCGCCAGCAGCCAAGATGGAGGGGACCGCTACGAGCAGTACTTC. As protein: CASSQDGGDRYEQYF.

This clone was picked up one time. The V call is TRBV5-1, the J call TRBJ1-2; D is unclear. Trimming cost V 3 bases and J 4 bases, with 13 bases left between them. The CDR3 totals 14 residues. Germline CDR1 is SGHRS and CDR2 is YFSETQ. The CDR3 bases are TGCGCCAGCAGCTCCCGGAGCAGCCTCTATGGCTACACCTTC. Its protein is CASSSRSSLYGYTF.

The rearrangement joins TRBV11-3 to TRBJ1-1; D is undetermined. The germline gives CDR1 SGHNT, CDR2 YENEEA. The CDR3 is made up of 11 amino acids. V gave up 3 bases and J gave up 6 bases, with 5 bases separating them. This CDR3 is CASSFYPEAFF. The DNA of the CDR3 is TGTGCCAGCAGCTTCTACCCTGAAGCTTTCTTT.

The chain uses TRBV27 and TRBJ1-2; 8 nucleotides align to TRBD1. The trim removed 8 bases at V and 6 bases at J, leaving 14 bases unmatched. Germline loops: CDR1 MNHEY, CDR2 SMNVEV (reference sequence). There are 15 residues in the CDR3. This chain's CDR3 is CASLPTGGWFDGYTF. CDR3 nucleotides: TGTGCCAGCCTACCTACAGGGGGTTGGTTTGATGGCTACACCTTC.

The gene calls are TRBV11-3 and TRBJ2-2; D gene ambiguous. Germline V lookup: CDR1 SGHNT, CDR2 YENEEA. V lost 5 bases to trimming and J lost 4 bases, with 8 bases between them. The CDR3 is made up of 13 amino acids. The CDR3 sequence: CASSPRSTGELFF. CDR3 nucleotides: TGTGCCAGCAGCCCCCGGAGCACCGGGGAGCTGTTTTTT.

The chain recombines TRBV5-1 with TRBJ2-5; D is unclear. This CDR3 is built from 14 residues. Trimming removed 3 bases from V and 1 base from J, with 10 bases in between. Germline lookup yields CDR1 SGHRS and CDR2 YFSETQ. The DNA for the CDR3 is TGCGCCAGCAGCTCCGGATATACCCAAGAGACCCAGTACTTC. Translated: CASSSGYTQETQYF.

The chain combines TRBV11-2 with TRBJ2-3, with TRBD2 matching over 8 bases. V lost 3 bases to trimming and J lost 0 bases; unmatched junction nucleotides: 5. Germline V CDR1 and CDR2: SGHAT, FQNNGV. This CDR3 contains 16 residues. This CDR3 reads CASSFLAGRSTDTQYF. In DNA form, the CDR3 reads TGTGCCAGCAGCTTCTTAGCGGGACGGAGCACAGATACGCAGTATTTT.

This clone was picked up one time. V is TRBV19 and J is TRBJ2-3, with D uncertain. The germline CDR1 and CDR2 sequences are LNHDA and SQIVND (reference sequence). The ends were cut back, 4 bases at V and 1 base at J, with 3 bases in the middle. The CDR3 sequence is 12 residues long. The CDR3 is CASSTGTDTQYF. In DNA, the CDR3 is TGTGCCAGTAGTACAGGCACAGATACGCAGTATTTT.

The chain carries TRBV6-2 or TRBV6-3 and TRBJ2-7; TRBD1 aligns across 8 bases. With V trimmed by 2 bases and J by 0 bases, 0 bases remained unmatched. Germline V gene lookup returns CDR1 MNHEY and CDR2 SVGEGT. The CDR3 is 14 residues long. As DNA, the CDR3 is TGTGCCAGCAGTTACGGACAGGGCTCCTACGAGCAGTACTTC. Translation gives CASSYGQGSYEQYF.

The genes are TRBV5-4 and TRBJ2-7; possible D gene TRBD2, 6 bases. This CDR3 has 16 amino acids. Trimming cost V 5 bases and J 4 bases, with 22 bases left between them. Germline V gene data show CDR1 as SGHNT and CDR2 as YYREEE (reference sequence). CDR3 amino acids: CASSLPGTVAGYEQYF. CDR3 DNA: TGTGCCAGCAGTTTGCCCGGGACTGTCGCGGGGTACGAGCAGTACTTC.

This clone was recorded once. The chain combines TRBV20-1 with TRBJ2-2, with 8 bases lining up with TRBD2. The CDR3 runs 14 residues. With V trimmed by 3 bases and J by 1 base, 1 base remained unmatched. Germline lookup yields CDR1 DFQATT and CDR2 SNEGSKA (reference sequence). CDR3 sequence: CSASAGGNTGELFF. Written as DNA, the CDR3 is TGCAGTGCTAGTGCGGGAGGGAACACCGGGGAGCTGTTTTTT.

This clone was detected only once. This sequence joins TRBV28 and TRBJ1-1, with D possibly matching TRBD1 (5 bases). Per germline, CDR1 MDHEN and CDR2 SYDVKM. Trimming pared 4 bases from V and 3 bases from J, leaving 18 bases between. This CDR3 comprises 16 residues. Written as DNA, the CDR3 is TGTGCCAGCAGTTGGACAACGGGGTGGGGGGACACTGAAGCTTTCTTT. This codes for CASSWTTGWGDTEAFF.

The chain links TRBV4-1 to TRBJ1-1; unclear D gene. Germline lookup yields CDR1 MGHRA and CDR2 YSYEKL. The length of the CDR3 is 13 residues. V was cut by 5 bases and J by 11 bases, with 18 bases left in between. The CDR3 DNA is TGCGCCAGCAGCGAGGGTGTCCTTCGGGTGGCTTTCTTT. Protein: CASSEGVLRVAFF.

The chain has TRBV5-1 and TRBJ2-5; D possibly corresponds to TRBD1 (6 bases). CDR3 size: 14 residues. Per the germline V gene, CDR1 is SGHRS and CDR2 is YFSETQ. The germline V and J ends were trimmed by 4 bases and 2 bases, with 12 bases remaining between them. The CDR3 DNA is TGCGCCAGCAGCACCTGGACAGAACAAGAGACCCAGTACTTC. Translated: CASSTWTEQETQYF. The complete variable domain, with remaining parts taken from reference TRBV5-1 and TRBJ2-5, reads KAGVTQTPRYLIKTRGQQVTLSCSPISGHRSVSWYQQTPGQGLQFLFEYFSETQRNKGNFPGRFSGRQFSNSRSEMNVSTLELGDSALYLCASSTWTEQETQYFGPGTRLLVL.

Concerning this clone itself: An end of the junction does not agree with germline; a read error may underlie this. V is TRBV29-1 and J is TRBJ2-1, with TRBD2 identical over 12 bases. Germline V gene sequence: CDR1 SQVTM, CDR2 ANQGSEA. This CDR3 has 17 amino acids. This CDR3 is CSVEGLAGGPPRNEQFF. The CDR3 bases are TGCAGCGTCGAAGGGCTAGCGGGAGGGCCGCCCAGGAATGAGCAGTTCTTC.